This TCR beta chain was identified during a study of T cell responses to AZD1222 COVID-19 vaccine listed by TCRdb under 2021. About the investigation overall: AZD1222 recipients with second doses at about 4 weeks or about 12 weeks were pooled, because spike-specific TCR depth and breadth did not differ between schedules. Trial participants were enrolled by age into subgroups of 18-55, 56-69 and 70-plus years, and 148, 28 and 57 TCR-sequenced participants, respectively, were included in these subgroups. TCR sequencing covered 230 to 250 trial participants: 200 to 220 given two doses of AZD1222 and 26 given two doses of MenACWY control vaccine.

The CDR3 regions of human TCRbeta chains were analyzed by immunosequencing. In the authors' own workflow: TCRs in the repertoires were compared against a reference library of SARS-CoV-2-specific TCRs that had been generated with the MIRA antigen-specificity platform. Breadth meant the fraction of unique TCRs that were SARS-CoV-2-associated, whereas depth meant the fraction of total T cells that were SARS-CoV-2-associated. Using the MIRA data, each spike-specific TCR was assigned both to the spike region to which the TCR was reactive and to a CD4 or CD8 class. Log10-transformed breadth and depth values were compared by one-way ANOVA with Sidak's multiple comparisons tests. TCRdb obtained this table from immuneACCESS and retained in-frame rearrangements with V and J assigned. These tables miss some clones; where compared with another copy, unresolved V genes account for less than half of the shortfall, and the remainder is unexplained. Clone size and V and J calls were adopted from that table, with D and trimming inferred from the DNA. This sample holds tens of thousands of clones; about 80% were observed only once. 12% of the sample goes to the ten largest clones.

With respect to this clone: The clone's antigen remains unknown. Per-base qualities were not stored, and no clone one base away is much larger.

The CDR3 runs 14 residues from the cysteine to the phenylalanine. This entry keeps only the CDR3 DNA: 42 bases, framed from base 1. CDR1 SQVTM and CDR2 ANQGSEA were looked up in the germline V gene. Between the V and J ends, shortened by 3 bases and 4 bases respectively, the junction contains 13 bases. The paper as a whole reports these results and caveats: CD4 TCRs associated with the vaccine covered the entire spike protein, and the dominant responses were in regions 160-218 and 743-854. Nearly half of unique spike-specific TCRs reportedly recognized epitopes outside regions mutated in the B.1.351 and B.1.1.7 variants. Spike-specific TCR breadth and depth rose significantly after two AZD1222 doses compared with day 0 and with MenACWY recipients. No day 14 peak-response samples were available, so repertoires were characterized only after the peak T cell response. The 56-69-year group was small, and its depth increase did not reach significance, likely because of low power. Participants were mostly white British, with more females than males. The authors suggested clonal diversity may have been underestimated. Conclusions about previously exposed vaccinees are limited because only six or seven AZD1222 recipients were SARS-CoV-2 seropositive at baseline.

Taken with the paper, the label for time point translates to: baseline before first vaccination. Vaccinee samples came from UK trials COV001 and COV002, including a single-blind randomized controlled phase 2/3 trial of AZD1222 (ChAdOx1 nCoV-19) in healthy adults. For TCRbeta chain sequencing, PBMC samples were collected from trial participants at day 0 and at day 28 after the second dose. The sequence was obtained from an adult in good health. This chain joins TRBV29-1 to TRBJ1-3, with TRBD1 perhaps the D gene, on 6 matching bases. This specimen was peripheral blood, taken on day 0 of AZD1222 vaccination. Read as DNA, the sequence is TGCAGCGTTGATGGCGGCAGGGGAGGAAACACCATATATTTT. Translated, this gives CSVDGGRGGNTIYF. This CDR3, with the reference TRBV29-1 and TRBJ1-3 proteins standing in past its ends, gives the full variable domain SAVISQKPSRDICQRGTSLTIQCQVDSQVTMMFWYRQQPGQSLTLIATANQGSEATYESGFVIDKFPISRPNLTFSTLTVSNMSPEDSSIYLCSVDGGRGGNTIYFGEGSWLTVV.